The next 3 T cell receptor beta chains were all read from a single sample in a study of graft-versus-host responses after intestinal transplantation. Profiling relied on immunoSEQ multiplex PCR, and the TCRdb table lists in-frame clones only, not all of them. The data show about 8,600 clones, around 29% seen once. The material sequenced was alloreactive CD4+ T cells from a mixed lymphocyte reaction culture, taken before intestinal transplant. Described subset: CFSE-low proliferating T cells sorted from roughly 6-day pre-transplant mixed lymphocyte reaction (GvH or HvG direction). These receptors were obtained from a human patient who received an intestinal transplant.

V and J are TRBV19 and TRBJ2-7, with D perhaps matching TRBD2 (6 bases). Looked up from germline, CDR1 is LNHDA and CDR2 is SQIVND (reference sequence). The CDR3 consists of 14 residues. V was pared by 2 bases and J by 3 bases, with 11 bases between. The CDR3 nucleotides read TGTGCCAGTAGTATAACGGTAGCGGACTACGAGCAGTACTTC. Translation: CASSITVADYEQYF.

The chain recombines TRBV18 with TRBJ2-7; 7 nucleotides match TRBD1. V dropped 2 bases and J dropped 2; count of bases not matched to a gene: 6. Germline CDR1 is KGHSH and CDR2 is LQKENI. The CDR3 loop spans 15 amino acids. The CDR3 sequence is CASSPSRDRTYEQYF. In nucleotides, the CDR3 is TGTGCCAGCTCACCAAGCCGGGACAGAACCTACGAGCAGTACTTC.

The gene calls are TRBV28 and TRBJ2-3, with 7 positions matching TRBD2. Germline CDR1 MDHEN, CDR2 SYDVKM. J was trimmed by 5 bases and V by 4 bases; bases with no gene match: 12. The CDR3 totals 16 residues. This chain's CDR3 is CASSSTSFPLVDTQYF. The CDR3 nucleotides read TGTGCCAGCAGTTCGACTAGCTTCCCTCTAGTAGATACGCAGTATTTT. The whole variable domain, filled in from reference TRBV28 and TRBJ2-3, reads DVKVTQSSRYLVKRTGEKVFLECVQDMDHENMFWYRQDPGLGLRLIYFSYDVKMKEKGDIPEGYSVSREKKERFSLILESASTNQTSMYLCASSSTSFPLVDTQYFGPGTRLTVL.